This record covers a single T cell receptor beta chain. Its antigen is currently unknown. The table came from immunoSEQ multiplex PCR; TCRdb's copy has only in-frame clones and leaves some out. The table lists roughly 53,000 clones, around 82% of them singletons. All patients were mismatch repair deficient, assessed by either PCR or immunohistochemistry. The TCR-sequenced patients were three responders to pembrolizumab. These data are taken from a study of PD-1 blockade in mismatch repair-deficient tumors. Study-wide context: Enrolled about 2012-2016, patients had progressing, pretreated mismatch repair-deficient cancers of around twelve types. Study results and limitations: Rapid post-treatment expansion, then contraction, generally preceding radiologic response, marked tumor-resident clones.

Germline CDR1 LGHNA, CDR2 YSLEER. The CDR3 is 15 residues long. Losses at the gene ends were 0 bases for V and 8 bases for J; bases not matched to a gene: 7. This material consisted of peripheral blood, taken 4 weeks after starting pembrolizumab. The source is an adult with mismatch repair-deficient cancer. The chain links TRBV4-3 to TRBJ2-1; the match to TRBD2 covers 7 bases. This chain's CDR3 is CASSQEERELYEQFF. The CDR3 region has the DNA TGCGCCAGCAGCCAAGAGGAGCGGGAACTGTATGAGCAGTTCTTC.